What follows are 30 T cell receptor beta chains derived from one specimen sequenced in a study of shared clonotypes between healthy human individuals. The assay was immunoSEQ multiplex PCR, and TCRdb's table has in-frame clones only and misses some. Altogether about 2.1 million clones are present, over 85% being singletons, with the ten largest covering approximately 1.6%. CD45RO-negative cells were positively selected for CCR7, leaving out terminally differentiated effector memory CD45RA+ cells. Material: naive CD8+ T cells from PBMCs. The receptors were gathered from a man younger than 35 in good health. Some clones in this sample may be carry-over from other donors' samples.

The chain joins TRBV28 to TRBJ2-3, with 10 bases aligning to TRBD2. Germline CDR1 reads MDHEN; CDR2 reads SYDVKM. The V segment lost 2 bases and the J segment 3 bases; nucleotides outside the gene matches: 5. The CDR3 is 16 residues long. The CDR3 spells CASSLGLAGETDTQYF. CDR3 in DNA: TGTGCCAGCAGTTTAGGGCTAGCGGGAGAGACAGATACGCAGTATTTT.

This chain joins TRBV7-9 and TRBJ2-7; D gene unclear. The CDR3 consists of 14 residues. Trimming cost V 2 bases and J 0 bases, with 8 bases left between them. Germline CDR1 is SEHNR and CDR2 is FQNEAQ (reference sequence). The CDR3 spells CASSLLDASYEQYF. The CDR3 coding sequence is TGTGCCAGCAGCTTACTTGACGCCTCCTACGAGCAGTACTTC.

The chain has TRBV5-4 and TRBJ2-5; 11 bases are shared with TRBD2. After removal of 4 bases from V and 10 bases from J, the junction contained 15 bases not matched to a gene. The CDR3 length is 16 residues. Per germline, CDR1 SGHNT and CDR2 YYREEE (reference sequence). CDR3 region: CASSGGVAGGDGVQYF. The CDR3 nucleotides are TGTGCCAGCAGCGGGGGAGTAGCGGGAGGGGACGGGGTCCAGTACTTC.

The gene calls are TRBV9 and TRBJ2-1, with TRBD2 identical over 11 bases. V shed 0 bases and J 8 bases; nucleotides not matched to a gene: 10. CDR3 length: 17 residues. Germline CDR1 SGDLS, CDR2 YYNGEE. The CDR3: CASSVGLAGPLGDEQFF. Here the CDR3 DNA reads TGTGCCAGCAGCGTAGGACTAGCGGGACCCTTGGGAGATGAGCAGTTCTTC.

This chain connects TRBV27 to TRBJ2-2; D may be TRBD1 (5 bases). Germline V lookup: CDR1 MNHEY, CDR2 SMNVEV (reference sequence). V dropped 3 bases and J dropped 3 bases, with 8 bases sitting between them. The CDR3 extends over 14 amino acids. CDR3 in amino acids: CASSFGRDTGELFF. For the CDR3, the DNA is TGTGCCAGCAGTTTTGGCAGGGACACCGGGGAGCTGTTTTTT.

With regard to this clone: The same CDR3 arises from other DNA sequences in this sample as well. The chain links TRBV27 to TRBJ2-7, with TRBD1 matching 9 bases. After removal of 4 bases from V and 1 base from J, the junction contained 5 bases not matched to a gene. There are 15 residues in the CDR3. Germline V gives CDR1 MNHEY, CDR2 SMNVEV (reference sequence). This chain's CDR3 is CASSSPGTGSYEQYF. In nucleotides, the CDR3 is TGTGCCAGCAGTTCCCCCGGGACAGGGTCCTACGAGCAGTACTTC.

A word on this clone: Other DNA sequences in this specimen translate into the identical CDR3. J is TRBJ2-1 and V is TRBV7-9; D is uncertain. The germline CDR1 and CDR2 sequences are SEHNR and FQNEAQ (reference sequence). V dropped 5 bases and J dropped 3 bases, with 8 bases sitting between them. The CDR3 sequence is 13 residues long. For the CDR3, the DNA is TGTGCCAGCAGCCACCTGCTCTACAATGAGCAGTTCTTC. Encoded protein: CASSHLLYNEQFF.

The chain has TRBV30 and TRBJ2-7, with 11 positions matching TRBD2. In germline, CDR1 is GTSNPN, CDR2 SVGIG (reference sequence). The CDR3 is 17 residues long. V lost 1 base to trimming and J lost 1 base; unmatched junction nucleotides: 9. The CDR3 DNA is TGTGCCTGGAGTGGGACGTTAGCGGGAGGGAATTCCTACGAGCAGTACTTC. Its translation: CAWSGTLAGGNSYEQYF.

This rearrangement joins TRBV4-1 to TRBJ2-2; D is unclear. V dropped 1 base and J dropped 3 bases, with 6 bases sitting between them. This CDR3 is built from 14 residues. Germline CDR1 MGHRA, CDR2 YSYEKL. CDR3 sequence reads: CASSQVADTGELFF. The DNA for the CDR3 is TGCGCCAGCAGCCAAGTCGCGGACACCGGGGAGCTGTTTTTT.

A remark on this clone: Other DNA variants within this sample encode the same CDR3. V usage is TRBV28 and J usage is TRBJ2-3; no reliable D call. The ends were cut back, 3 bases at V and 2 bases at J, with 6 bases in the middle. The CDR3 totals 13 residues. Germline assignment: CDR1 MDHEN and CDR2 SYDVKM. The CDR3 here is CASSLGSTDTQYF. DNA of the CDR3: TGTGCCAGCAGTTTGGGTTCCACAGATACGCAGTATTTT. The whole variable domain, filled in from reference TRBV28 and TRBJ2-3, reads DVKVTQSSRYLVKRTGEKVFLECVQDMDHENMFWYRQDPGLGLRLIYFSYDVKMKEKGDIPEGYSVSREKKERFSLILESASTNQTSMYLCASSLGSTDTQYFGPGTRLTVL.

This clone was counted only a few times. This rearrangement joins TRBV6-5 to TRBJ1-5; no reliable D call. This CDR3 has 12 amino acids. Germline CDR1 MNHEY, CDR2 SVGAGI. Trimming took 7 bases from V and 6 from J, leaving 10 bases between them. CDR3 coding DNA: TGTGCCAGCAACGAATGGGGTCAGCCCCAGCATTTT. The encoded protein is CASNEWGQPQHF.

V usage is TRBV25-1 and J usage is TRBJ2-7, with 14 bases identical to TRBD2. The CDR3 is made up of 18 amino acids. Germline V gives CDR1 MGHDK, CDR2 SYGVNS. V trimming: 5 bases; J trimming: 5 bases; junction bases outside the gene matches: 14. CDR3 bases: TGTGCCAGCAGTCCCCTCTCGGGACTAGCGGGAGAAGAGAACGAGCAGTACTTC. Protein product: CASSPLSGLAGEENEQYF.

The chain couples TRBV11-2 to TRBJ2-7; 12 bases agree with TRBD1. CDR3 size: 16 residues. Trimming at V came to 3 bases and at J to 4 bases, leaving 7 bases not matched to a gene. The germline V gene encodes CDR1 SGHAT and CDR2 FQNNGV. The CDR3 coding sequence is TGTGCCAGCAGCTTTACAGGGACAGGGGGCTGGTACGAGCAGTACTTC. This sequence encodes CASSFTGTGGWYEQYF.

The chain combines TRBV4-1 with TRBJ2-7; 9 bases are shared with TRBD2. The trim removed 0 bases at V and 7 bases at J, leaving 16 bases unmatched. This CDR3 spans 18 amino acids. Germline CDR1 and CDR2: MGHRA and YSYEKL. The CDR3 DNA follows: TGCGCCAGCAGCCAAGATGAGTTTGGGCGAGCGGGAGGTTATGAGCAGTACTTC. Translated, it gives CASSQDEFGRAGGYEQYF.

This clone was counted a few times. The J gene is TRBJ1-1, the V gene TRBV10-3, with 8 bases matching TRBD1. CDR3 length: 14 residues. From germline, CDR1 is ENHRY and CDR2 SYGVKD. V shed 10 bases and J 4 bases; nucleotides not matched to a gene: 11. For the CDR3, the DNA is TGTGCCACCTGGGGGCCAGGGGGCCGCACTGAAGCTTTCTTT. It is translated as CATWGPGGRTEAFF.

This chain connects TRBV6-5 to TRBJ2-7; TRBD2 matches 7 bases. V dropped 2 bases and J dropped 3; count of bases not matched to a gene: 7. Germline-derived CDR1 and CDR2 are MNHEY and SVGAGI. This CDR3 is 15 amino acids long. The CDR3 spells CASSYSGAGNYEQYF. CDR3 coding DNA: TGTGCCAGCAGTTACAGCGGGGCGGGAAACTACGAGCAGTACTTC.

The chain employs TRBV20-1 and TRBJ1-1; no definite D call. CDR1 DFQATT and CDR2 SNEGSKA come from the germline V gene (reference sequence). Trimming took 1 base from V and 4 from J, leaving 4 bases between them. This CDR3 has 11 amino acids. CDR3 sequence reads: CSARVATEAFF. CDR3 in DNA: TGCAGTGCTAGAGTTGCCACTGAAGCTTTCTTT.

The J gene is TRBJ2-7, the V gene TRBV21-1; the DNA was not compared with TRBD2, the D call given in the table. TRBV21-1 is tagged as a pseudogene. This CDR3 has 14 amino acids. CDR3 DNA: TGTGCCAGCAGAGGAGGGCCAGGGCCCTACGAGCAGTACTTC. The encoded protein is CASRGGPGPYEQYF.

The chain links TRBV27 to TRBJ2-3, with 11 bases matching TRBD2. The CDR3 spans 17 residues. The germline gives CDR1 MNHEY, CDR2 SMNVEV (reference sequence). With V trimmed by 5 bases and J by 3 bases, 10 bases remained unmatched. The CDR3 reads CASSPRLAGIVTDTQYF. The CDR3 region has the DNA TGTGCCAGCAGTCCGCGACTAGCGGGAATCGTGACAGATACGCAGTATTTT.

J is TRBJ1-1 and V is TRBV27; 9 nucleotides agree with TRBD1. The CDR3 runs to 13 residues. Losses at the gene ends were 6 bases for V and 9 bases for J; bases not matched to a gene: 8. Germline loops: CDR1 MNHEY, CDR2 SMNVEV (reference sequence). In DNA form, the CDR3 reads TGTGCCAGCAGCCTGGACGGACAGGGGCAAGCTTTCTTT. Residues: CASSLDGQGQAFF.

V usage is TRBV5-4 and J usage is TRBJ1-2; 9 nucleotides match TRBD1. CDR1 is SGHNT and CDR2 is YYREEE in the germline V gene (reference sequence). V was pared by 6 bases and J by 3 bases, with 9 bases of the junction left unmatched. CDR3 size: 15 residues. CDR3 bases: TGTGCCAGCACCCCTTTACAGGGGGCCTACTATGGCTACACCTTC. It encodes CASTPLQGAYYGYTF.

V and J are TRBV10-2 and TRBJ1-5; D is unclear. The CDR3 sequence is 13 residues long. The V end lost 7 bases, the J end lost 9 bases, and 16 bases lay between the germline ends. CDR1 is WSHSY and CDR2 is SAAADI in the germline V gene. CDR3 residues: CASKGGSLGPQHF. CDR3 coding DNA: TGCGCCAGCAAGGGAGGGAGTCTGGGGCCCCAGCATTTT.

This rearrangement joins TRBV28 to TRBJ2-1; 10 bases map to TRBD2. Germline CDR1 reads MDHEN; CDR2 reads SYDVKM. The CDR3 totals 16 residues. Unmatched junction bases numbered 15, after V lost 7 bases and J lost 9 bases. The chain's CDR3 is CASTLILAGDGGEQFF. As DNA, the CDR3 is TGTGCCAGCACCCTCATTCTAGCGGGAGACGGGGGTGAGCAGTTCTTC. The whole variable domain, filled in from reference TRBV28 and TRBJ2-1, reads DVKVTQSSRYLVKRTGEKVFLECVQDMDHENMFWYRQDPGLGLRLIYFSYDVKMKEKGDIPEGYSVSREKKERFSLILESASTNQTSMYLCASTLILAGDGGEQFFGPGTRLTVL.

This chain uses TRBV29-1 with TRBJ2-1; no clear D. Trimming took 3 bases from V and 8 from J, leaving 14 bases between them. CDR1 SQVTM and CDR2 ANQGSEA come from the germline V gene. This CDR3 comprises 13 residues. The CDR3 loop reads CSVETRSNHEQFF. Here the CDR3 DNA reads TGCAGCGTTGAGACCCGTAGCAATCATGAGCAGTTCTTC.

The chain joins TRBV27 to TRBJ2-3, with D unresolved. The CDR3 loop spans 17 amino acids. CDR1 and CDR2 from the germline V gene are MNHEY and SMNVEV (reference sequence). The V end was cut by 4 bases, the J end by 1 base, with 18 bases between. CDR3 sequence: CASSYQLIRWGTDTQYF. CDR3 bases: TGTGCCAGCAGTTATCAGCTCATTAGGTGGGGCACAGATACGCAGTATTTT.

Only one count was recorded for this clone. The chain combines TRBV14 with TRBJ1-3; the D gene is possibly TRBD1 (5 bases). The CDR3 contains 16 residues. V lost 6 bases to trimming and J lost 0 bases, with 15 bases between them. Per germline, CDR1 SGHDN and CDR2 FVKESK. The CDR3 DNA is TGTGCCAGCAGGGCGGGACGGTATAGCTCTGGAAACACCATATATTTT. Protein: CASRAGRYSSGNTIYF.

J is TRBJ2-7 and V is TRBV5-8; no clear D gene. Germline CDR1 and CDR2: SGHTS and YDEGEE. This CDR3 contains 14 residues. Trimming shortened V by 3 bases and J by 2 bases, and 12 bases separated the two germline ends. The CDR3, as DNA: TGTGCCAGCAGCTACGTCCACTACCCCTACGAGCAGTACTTC. Its protein product is CASSYVHYPYEQYF.

The V call is TRBV14, the J call TRBJ2-1; D possibly corresponds to TRBD2 (5 bases). The germline V gene encodes CDR1 SGHDN and CDR2 FVKESK. The V gene lost 4 bases and the J gene lost 8 bases, with 18 bases spanning the gap. The CDR3 spans 15 residues. In DNA, the CDR3 is TGTGCCAGCAGCCCGACCGTAACCCCCGGGGATGAGCAGTTCTTC. It yields the protein CASSPTVTPGDEQFF.

The chain uses TRBV7-7 and TRBJ2-1; D may be TRBD1 (5 bases). The CDR3 has 15 amino acids. Germline assignment: CDR1 SSHAT and CDR2 FNYEAQ (reference sequence). V dropped 4 bases and J dropped 3 bases, with 13 bases sitting between them. The CDR3 protein is CASSSDSSLYNEQFF. For the CDR3, the DNA is TGTGCCAGCAGCTCAGACAGTTCCCTCTACAATGAGCAGTTCTTC. The variable domain in full, with the rest retrieved from reference TRBV7-7 and TRBJ2-1, is GAGVSQSPRYKVTKRGQDVTLRCDPISSHATLYWYQQALGQGPEFLTYFNYEAQPDKSGLPSDRFSAERPEGSISTLTIQRTEQRDSAMYRCASSSDSSLYNEQFFGPGTRLTVL.

This clone appeared a single time. The chain is built from TRBV27 and TRBJ2-3; D may be TRBD2 (6 bases). The CDR3 is 15 residues long. Trimming stripped 5 bases from V and 3 bases from J, with 15 bases between. Germline loops: CDR1 MNHEY, CDR2 SMNVEV (reference sequence). CDR3 DNA sequence: TGTGCCAGCAGTCCCTCCGGGAGTTGGACAGATACGCAGTATTTT. The encoded protein is CASSPSGSWTDTQYF.